The clone carrying this TCR beta chain has a handful of counts. The data derive from a study of neurological immune-mediated disorders. Trimming shortened V by 3 bases and J by 5 bases, and 10 bases separated the two germline ends. Germline CDR1 DFQATT, CDR2 SNEGSKA (reference sequence). The CDR3 has 12 residues. TCRdb re-analysed the 5' RACE reads in MiXCR, keeping a single row per CDR3 protein. The sample yields about 66,000 distinct CDR3 sequences, around 4.2% seen once. Sequencing was done on a sample of PBMCs. The genes are TRBV20-1 and TRBJ1-2, with D tentatively TRBD1 (5 bases). The TCR was taken from a man aged 25-45 years with multiple sclerosis. The CDR3 protein is CSASERGYGYTF. In nucleotides, the CDR3 is TGCAGTGCTAGCGAAAGGGGTTATGGCTACACCTTC.